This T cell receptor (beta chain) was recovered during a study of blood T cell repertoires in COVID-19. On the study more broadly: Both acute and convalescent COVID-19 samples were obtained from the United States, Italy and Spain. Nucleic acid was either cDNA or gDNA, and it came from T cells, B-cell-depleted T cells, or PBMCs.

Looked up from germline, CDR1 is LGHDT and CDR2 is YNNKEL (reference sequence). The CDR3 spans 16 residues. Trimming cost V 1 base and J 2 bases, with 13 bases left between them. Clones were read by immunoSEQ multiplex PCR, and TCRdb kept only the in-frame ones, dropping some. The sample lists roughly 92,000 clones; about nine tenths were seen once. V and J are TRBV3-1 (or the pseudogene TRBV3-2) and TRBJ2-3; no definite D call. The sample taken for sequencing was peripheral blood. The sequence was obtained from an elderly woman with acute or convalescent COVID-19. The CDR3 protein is CASSQGLVSSTDTQYF. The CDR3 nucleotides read TGTGCCAGCAGCCAAGGACTCGTTTCTTCCACAGATACGCAGTATTTT.